This T cell receptor beta chain was profiled in a study of identical twins. TCRdb independently ran MiXCR on the 5' RACE reads; one entry per CDR3 protein. The table has some 760,000 distinct CDR3 sequences, around a sixth seen once; the top ten hold 13%. V was cut by 4 bases and J by 7 bases, with 22 bases left in between. CDR1 is MRHNA and CDR2 is SNTAGT in the germline V gene. The CDR3 consists of 16 residues. The same sample was also studied in work on T cells expressing NK-cell markers.

The V and J genes are TRBV6-4 and TRBJ1-2, with a tentative D call TRBD1 (5 bases). This clonotype was sampled from a woman aged 18-29 years in good health. Sequencing used PBMCs. CDR3 region: CASSGIPGPMETGYTF. Written as DNA, the CDR3 is TGTGCCAGCAGTGGGATACCGGGACCCATGGAGACTGGCTACACCTTC.